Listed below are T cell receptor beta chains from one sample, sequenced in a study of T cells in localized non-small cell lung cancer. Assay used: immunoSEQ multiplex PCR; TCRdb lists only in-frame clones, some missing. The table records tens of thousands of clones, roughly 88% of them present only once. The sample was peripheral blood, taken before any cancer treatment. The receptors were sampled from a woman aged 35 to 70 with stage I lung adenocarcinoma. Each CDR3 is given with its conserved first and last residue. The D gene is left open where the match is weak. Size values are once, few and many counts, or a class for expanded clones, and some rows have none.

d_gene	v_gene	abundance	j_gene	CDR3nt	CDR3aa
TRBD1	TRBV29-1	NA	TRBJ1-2	TGCAGCGTTCCGTTAAGGGGGCTTGATGGCTACACCTTC	CSVPLRGLDGYTF
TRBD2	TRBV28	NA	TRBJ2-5	TGTGCCAGCAGTTTGGGACTAGCGGGAGTTGTTCCGTACTTC	CASSLGLAGVVPYF
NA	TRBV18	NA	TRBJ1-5	TGTGCCAGCTCGCCCGGGGATTATAGCAATCAGCCCCAGCATTTT	CASSPGDYSNQPQHF
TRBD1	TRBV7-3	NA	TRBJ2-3	TGTGCCAGCAGCCCCCATCGGGGACAGGCAAGAGATACGCAGTATTTT	CASSPHRGQARDTQYF
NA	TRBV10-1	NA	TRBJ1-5	TGCGCCAGCAGAAGGACAGTCAATCAGCCCCAGCATTTT	CASRRTVNQPQHF
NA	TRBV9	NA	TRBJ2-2	TGTGCCAGCAGCGTTGGTACCGGGGAGCTGTTTTTT	CASSVGTGELFF
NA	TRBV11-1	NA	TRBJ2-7	TGTGCCAGCAGCTGGCAGGAAGGATCCTACGAGCAGTACTTC	CASSWQEGSYEQYF
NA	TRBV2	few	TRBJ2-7	TGTGCCAGCAGTGAAGTTCTACCCAGATCCTACGAGCAGTACTTC	CASSEVLPRSYEQYF
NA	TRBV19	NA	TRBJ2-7	TGTGCCAGCCAGTCGGACACATTCGAGCAGTACTTC	CASQSDTFEQYF
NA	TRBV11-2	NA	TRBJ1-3	TGTGCCAGCAGCTTAACAGGACGTGGAAACACCATATATTTT	CASSLTGRGNTIYF
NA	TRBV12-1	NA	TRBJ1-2	NA	CASSFGSGNHQGYGYTF
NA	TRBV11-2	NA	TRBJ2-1	TGTGCCAGCAGCCTTTTAGGGACCACCGATGAGCAGTTCTTC	CASSLLGTTDEQFF
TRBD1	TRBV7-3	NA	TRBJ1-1	TGTGCCAGCAGCCAGATGGACAGGGATGAAGCTTTCTTT	CASSQMDRDEAFF
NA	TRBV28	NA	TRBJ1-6	TGTGCCAGCAGTTTAAGGGACTCCCGGAATTCACCCCTCCACTTT	CASSLRDSRNSPLHF
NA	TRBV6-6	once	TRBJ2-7	TGTGCCAGCAGTCCTACGAAGACCTACGAGCAGTACTTC	CASSPTKTYEQYF
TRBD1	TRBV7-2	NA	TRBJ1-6	TGTGCCAGCAGCTTCCGGGACAGCTCCTATAATTCACCCCTCCACTTT	CASSFRDSSYNSPLHF
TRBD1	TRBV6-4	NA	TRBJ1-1	TGTGCCAGCAGTGTGGGGGACAGCACTGAAGCTTTCTTT	CASSVGDSTEAFF
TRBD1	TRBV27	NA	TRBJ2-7	TGTGCCAGCAGTTCTAGACAGGGGGGCCCCTACGAGCAGTACTTC	CASSSRQGGPYEQYF
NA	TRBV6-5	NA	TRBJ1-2	TGTGCCAGCAGTTACTCGAGTTCCAGGGGAGAGAGGGGCTACACCTTC	CASSYSSSRGERGYTF
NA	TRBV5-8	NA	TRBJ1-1	TGTGCCAGCAGCTCGCAATACAGGAATGAAGCTTTCTTT	CASSSQYRNEAFF
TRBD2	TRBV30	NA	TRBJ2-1	TGTGCCAGTAGCGGGAGCGGGGGCTTGGGGAATGAGCAGTTCTTC	CASSGSGGLGNEQFF
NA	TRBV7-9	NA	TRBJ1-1	TGTGCCAGCAGCTTAGATTACGAAGGCGCTGAAGCTTTCTTT	CASSLDYEGAEAFF
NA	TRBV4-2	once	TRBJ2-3	TGTGCCAGCAGCCAAGTCCTTTCTTCGGGCTCAGATACGCAGTATTTT	CASSQVLSSGSDTQYF
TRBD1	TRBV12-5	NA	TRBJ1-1	TGTGCTAGTGGTTTGCAGACAGGGGGCGGGAACACTGAAGCTTTCTTT	CASGLQTGGGNTEAFF
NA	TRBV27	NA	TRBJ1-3	TGTGCCAGCAGTAAGGAGGGGTACGGAAACACCATATATTTT	CASSKEGYGNTIYF
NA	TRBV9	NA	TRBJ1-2	TGTGCCAGCAGTTACGGGGCAGGAGCCGATAACTATGGCTACACCTTC	CASSYGAGADNYGYTF
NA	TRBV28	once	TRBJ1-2	TGTGCCAGCAGTTTACTGAGGGAGTCCTATGGCTACACCTTC	CASSLLRESYGYTF
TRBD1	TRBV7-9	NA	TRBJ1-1	TGTGCCAGCAGCCCCCGGGGACAGATGAACACTGAAGCTTTCTTT	CASSPRGQMNTEAFF
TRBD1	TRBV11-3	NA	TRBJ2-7	TGTGCCAGCAGCCTGGGACAGGGGGCGGGGGAGCAGTACTTC	CASSLGQGAGEQYF
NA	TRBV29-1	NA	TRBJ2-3	TGCAGCGTTGAGGGCAGGGGGGATGGCACAGATACGCAGTATTTT	CSVEGRGDGTDTQYF
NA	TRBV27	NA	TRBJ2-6	TGTGCCAGTCGCTCAGGGGTCTCTGGGGCCAACGTCCTGACTTTC	CASRSGVSGANVLTF
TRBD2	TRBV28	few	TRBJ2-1	TGTGCCAGCAGCCCTACTAGCGGGAGGATGTCCTACAATGAGCAGTTCTTC	CASSPTSGRMSYNEQFF
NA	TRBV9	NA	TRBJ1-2	TGTGCCAGCAGCGTGGGGTTCGGCTACACCTTC	CASSVGFGYTF
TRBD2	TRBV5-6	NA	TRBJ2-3	TGTGCCAGCAGCTTAAGGGTAGCGGGGGCCAGCACAGATACGCAGTATTTT	CASSLRVAGASTDTQYF
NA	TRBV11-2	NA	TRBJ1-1	TGTGCCAGCAGCTCGTGGGCAGTTTCGAACACTGAAGCTTTCTTT	CASSSWAVSNTEAFF
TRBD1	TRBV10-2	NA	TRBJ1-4	TGCGCCAGCAGATCGGGGGACAGGGGGTATCGTGAAAAACTGTTTTTT	CASRSGDRGYREKLFF
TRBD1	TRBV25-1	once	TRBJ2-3	TGTGCCAGCAGTGATCCCCAGCAGGGGGCCACAGATACGCAGTATTTT	CASSDPQQGATDTQYF
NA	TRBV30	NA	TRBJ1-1	TGTGCCTGGGAGAGGGGCACTGAAGCTTTCTTT	CAWERGTEAFF
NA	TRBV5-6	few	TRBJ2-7	TGTGCCAGCAGCGCTCTATCCTACGAGCAGTACTTC	CASSALSYEQYF
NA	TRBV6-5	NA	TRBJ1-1	TGTGCCAGCAGGATACAGGGTGGAACTGAAGCTTTCTTT	CASRIQGGTEAFF
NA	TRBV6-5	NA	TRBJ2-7	TGTGCCAGTTACAGGGACCCCTACGAGCAGTACTTC	CASYRDPYEQYF
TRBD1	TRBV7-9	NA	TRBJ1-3	TGTGCCAGCAGCTTAGCTCTAACCCAGGGGGCGCCTGGAAACACCATATATTTT	CASSLALTQGAPGNTIYF
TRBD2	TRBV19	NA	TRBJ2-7	TGTGCCAGTCTTTCTAGCGGGAGTTCACACGAGCAGTACTTC	CASLSSGSSHEQYF
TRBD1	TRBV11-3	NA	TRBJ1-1	TGTGCCAGCAGTCCCACAACAGGGGCTGAAGCTTTCTTT	CASSPTTGAEAFF
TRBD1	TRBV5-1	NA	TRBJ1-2	TGCGCCAGCAGCCCGACAGGGGAGGCGGTCCGTGGCTACACCTTC	CASSPTGEAVRGYTF
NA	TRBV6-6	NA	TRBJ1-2	TGTGCCAGCAGTTTAGACAGGTGGGGAGGCTATGGCTACACCTTC	CASSLDRWGGYGYTF
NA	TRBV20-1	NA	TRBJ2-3	TGCAGTGCTTTTTCCACCGATACGCAGTATTTT	CSAFSTDTQYF
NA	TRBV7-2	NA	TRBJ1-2	TGTGCCAGCAGCTTAGCGCTGGCGGGGGCCGGGAACTATGGCTACACCTTC	CASSLALAGAGNYGYTF
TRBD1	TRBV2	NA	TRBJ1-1	TGTGCCAGCAGTGCCGGGACAGTAAACACTGAAGCTTTCTTT	CASSAGTVNTEAFF
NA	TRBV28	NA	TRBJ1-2	TGTGCCAGCAGTCCCACCGCTATCACTGGCTACACCTTC	CASSPTAITGYTF
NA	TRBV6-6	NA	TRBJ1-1	TGTGCCAGCAGTTACAGCGGTGAAGCTTTCTTT	CASSYSGEAFF
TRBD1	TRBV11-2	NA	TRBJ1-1	TGTGCCAGCAGCGGCTACACAGGGGGGACTGAAGCTTTCTTT	CASSGYTGGTEAFF
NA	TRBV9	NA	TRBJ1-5	TGTGCCAGCAGGTCCGGATCAGGCAATCAGCCCCAGCATTTT	CASRSGSGNQPQHF
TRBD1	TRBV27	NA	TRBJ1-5	TGTGCCAGCTCGACAGGGCTCAGCAATCAGCCCCAGCATTTT	CASSTGLSNQPQHF